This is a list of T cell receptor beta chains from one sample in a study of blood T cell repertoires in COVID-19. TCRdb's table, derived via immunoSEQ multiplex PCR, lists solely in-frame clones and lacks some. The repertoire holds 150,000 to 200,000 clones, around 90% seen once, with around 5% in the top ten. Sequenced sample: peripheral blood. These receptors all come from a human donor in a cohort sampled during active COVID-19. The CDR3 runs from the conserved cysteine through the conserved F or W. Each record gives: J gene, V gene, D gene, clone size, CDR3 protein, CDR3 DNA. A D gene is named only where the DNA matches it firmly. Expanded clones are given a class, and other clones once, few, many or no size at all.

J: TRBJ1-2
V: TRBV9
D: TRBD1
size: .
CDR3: CASSDPGQGAAGYTF
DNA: TGTGCCAGCAGCGACCCGGGACAGGGGGCGGCTGGCTACACCTTC

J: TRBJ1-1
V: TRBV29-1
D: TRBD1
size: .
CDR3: CSVRQGRNTEAFF
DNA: TGCAGCGTCAGACAGGGTCGAAACACTGAAGCTTTCTTT

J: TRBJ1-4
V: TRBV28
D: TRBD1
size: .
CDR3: CASSLRVTDRGSDEKLFF
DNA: TGTGCCAGCAGTTTACGCGTGACAGACAGGGGGTCGGATGAAAAACTGTTTTTT

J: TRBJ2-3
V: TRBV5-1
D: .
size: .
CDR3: CASSLAIAADTQYF
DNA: TGCGCCAGCAGCTTGGCCATAGCCGCAGATACGCAGTATTTT

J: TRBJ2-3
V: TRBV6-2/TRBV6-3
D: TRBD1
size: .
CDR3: CASSYVVGQGNADTQYF
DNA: TGTGCCAGCAGTTACGTAGTGGGACAGGGTAACGCAGATACGCAGTATTTT

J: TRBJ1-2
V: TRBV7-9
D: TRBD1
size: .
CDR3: CASSGSGQVKSYGYTF
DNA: TGTGCCAGCAGCGGATCCGGACAGGTCAAGAGCTATGGCTACACCTTC

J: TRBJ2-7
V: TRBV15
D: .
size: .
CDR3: CATSRGSGVNEQYF
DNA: TGTGCCACCAGCAGAGGATCAGGGGTGAACGAGCAGTACTTC

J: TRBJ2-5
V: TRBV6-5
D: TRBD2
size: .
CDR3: CASRAKLAGAETQYF
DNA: TGTGCCAGCAGAGCCAAACTAGCGGGGGCGGAGACCCAGTACTTC

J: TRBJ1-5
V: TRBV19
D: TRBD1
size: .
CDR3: CASSMTGTGGSNQPQHF
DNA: TGTGCCAGTAGTATGACAGGGACCGGTGGGAGCAATCAGCCCCAGCATTTT

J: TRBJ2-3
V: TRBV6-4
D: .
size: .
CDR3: CASSDGGGADTQYF
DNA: TGTGCCAGCAGTGACGGCGGGGGCGCAGATACGCAGTATTTT

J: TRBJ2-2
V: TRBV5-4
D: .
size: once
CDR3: CASSRQYTGELFF
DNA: TGTGCCAGCAGCAGACAGTACACCGGGGAGCTGTTTTTT

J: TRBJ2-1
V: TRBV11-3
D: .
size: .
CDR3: CASSLLDNSYNEQFF
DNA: TGTGCCAGCAGCTTGCTCGACAACTCCTACAATGAGCAGTTCTTC

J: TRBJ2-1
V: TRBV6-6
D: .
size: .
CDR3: CASSPPSRGEEQFF
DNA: TGTGCCAGCAGCCCGCCCTCCCGCGGGGAGGAGCAGTTCTTC

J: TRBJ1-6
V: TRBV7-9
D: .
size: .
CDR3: CASSLAPAGQSPLHF
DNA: TGTGCCAGCAGCTTGGCCCCCGCAGGGCAATCACCCCTCCACTTT

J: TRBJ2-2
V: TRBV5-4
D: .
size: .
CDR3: CASSLPSARPTGELFF
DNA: TGTGCCAGCAGCCTACCCTCTGCGCGGCCCACCGGGGAGCTGTTTTTT

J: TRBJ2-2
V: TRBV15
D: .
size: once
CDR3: CATSRDMGVAGVAGELFF
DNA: TGTGCCACCAGCAGAGATATGGGAGTAGCTGGCGTGGCCGGGGAGCTGTTTTTT

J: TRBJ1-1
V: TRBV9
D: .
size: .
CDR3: CASSVDPGGTEAFF
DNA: TGTGCCAGCAGCGTAGACCCTGGAGGCACTGAAGCTTTCTTT

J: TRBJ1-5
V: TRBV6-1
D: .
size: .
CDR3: CASSEAPQAQPQHF
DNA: TGTGCCAGCAGTGAAGCGCCACAGGCTCAGCCCCAGCATTTT

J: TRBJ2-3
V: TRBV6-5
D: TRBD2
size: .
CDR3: CASSTSGGAPWAQYF
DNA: TGTGCCAGCAGTACGAGCGGGGGGGCGCCCTGGGCGCAGTATTTT

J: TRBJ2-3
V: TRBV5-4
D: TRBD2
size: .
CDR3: CASSPGLARTDTQYF
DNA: TGTGCCAGCAGCCCGGGACTAGCGAGAACAGATACGCAGTATTTT

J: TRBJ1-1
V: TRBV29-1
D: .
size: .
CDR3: CSVLRGGKDTEAFF
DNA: TGCAGCGTTTTAAGGGGGGGCAAGGACACTGAAGCTTTCTTT

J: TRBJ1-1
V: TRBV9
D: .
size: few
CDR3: CASSVAEGEAFF
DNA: TGTGCCAGCAGCGTAGCTGAGGGTGAAGCTTTCTTT

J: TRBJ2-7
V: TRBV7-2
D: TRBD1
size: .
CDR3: CASSLVTDREEQYF
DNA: TGTGCCAGCAGCTTAGTAACTGACAGGGAAGAGCAGTACTTC

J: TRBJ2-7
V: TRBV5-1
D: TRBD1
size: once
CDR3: CASSLGPGQGMYF
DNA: TGCGCCAGCAGCTTGGGTCCGGGACAGGGTATGTACTTC

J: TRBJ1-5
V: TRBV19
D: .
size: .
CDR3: CASSMERGGHQPQHF
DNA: TGTGCCAGTAGTATGGAAAGGGGTGGCCATCAGCCCCAGCATTTT

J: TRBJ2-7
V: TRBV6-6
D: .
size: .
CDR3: CASRLDSSYEQYF
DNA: TGTGCCAGCAGACTGGACAGCTCCTACGAGCAGTACTTC

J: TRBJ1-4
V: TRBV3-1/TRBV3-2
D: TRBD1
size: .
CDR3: CASSQGDREVEKLFF
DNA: TGTGCCAGCAGCCAAGGGGACAGGGAGGTTGAAAAACTGTTTTTT

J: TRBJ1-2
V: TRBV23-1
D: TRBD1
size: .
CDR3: CASSPGTGPPNYGYTF
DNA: TGCGCCAGCAGTCCCGGGACAGGGCCGCCTAACTATGGCTACACCTTC

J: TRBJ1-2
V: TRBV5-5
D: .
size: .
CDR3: CASSSGDNSWYGYTF
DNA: TGTGCCAGCAGCTCAGGGGACAACTCATGGTATGGCTACACCTTC

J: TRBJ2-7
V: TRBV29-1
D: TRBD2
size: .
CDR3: CSVEASSGSLYEQYF
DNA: TGCAGCGTTGAAGCTTCCAGCGGGAGTTTGTACGAGCAGTACTTC

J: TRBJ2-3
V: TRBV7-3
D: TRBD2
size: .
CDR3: CASSFGLDTDTQYF
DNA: TGTGCCAGCAGCTTCGGACTAGACACAGATACGCAGTATTTT

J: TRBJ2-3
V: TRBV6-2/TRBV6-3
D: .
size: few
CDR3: CASSYSVRQGGTDTQYF
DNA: TGTGCCAGCAGTTACTCGGTTAGACAGGGAGGAACAGATACGCAGTATTTT

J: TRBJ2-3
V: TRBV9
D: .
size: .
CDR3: CASSPWDFLTDTQYF
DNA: TGTGCCAGCAGCCCGTGGGACTTCCTGACAGATACGCAGTATTTT

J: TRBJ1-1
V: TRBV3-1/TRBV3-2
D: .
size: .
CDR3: CASSQLGGRVNTEAFF
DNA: TGTGCCAGCAGCCAATTAGGGGGGAGGGTGAACACTGAAGCTTTCTTT

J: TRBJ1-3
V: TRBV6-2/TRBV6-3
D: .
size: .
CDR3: CASSYSGTARNTIYF
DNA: TGTGCCAGCAGTTACTCGGGTACAGCTCGGAACACCATATATTTT

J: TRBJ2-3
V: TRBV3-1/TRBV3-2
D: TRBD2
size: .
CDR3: CASSPLRIGGGTDTQYF
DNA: TGTGCCAGCAGCCCCCTGCGGATCGGCGGGGGGACAGATACGCAGTATTTT

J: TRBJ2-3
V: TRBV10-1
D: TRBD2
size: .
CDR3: CASSDYGLADTDTQYF
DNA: TGCGCCAGCAGTGATTACGGACTAGCGGACACAGATACGCAGTATTTT

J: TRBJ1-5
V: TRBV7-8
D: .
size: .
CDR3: CASSTIPWEGGSNQPQHF
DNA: TGTGCCAGCAGCACCATACCCTGGGAAGGGGGAAGCAATCAGCCCCAGCATTTT

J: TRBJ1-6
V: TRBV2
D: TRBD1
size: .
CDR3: CASSEGDRGFGSPLHF
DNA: TGTGCCAGCAGTGAGGGGGACAGGGGGTTCGGTTCACCCCTCCACTTT

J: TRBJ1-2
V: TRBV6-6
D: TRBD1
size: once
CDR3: CASSYDRGLHYGYTF
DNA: TGTGCCAGCAGTTATGACAGGGGGCTTCACTATGGCTACACCTTC

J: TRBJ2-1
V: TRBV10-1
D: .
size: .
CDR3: CASSDGLASNNEQFF
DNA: TGCGCCAGCAGTGACGGTCTAGCATCCAACAATGAGCAGTTCTTC

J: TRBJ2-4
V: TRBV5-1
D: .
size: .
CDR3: CASSLDQSGLTKNIQYF
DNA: TGCGCCAGCAGCTTGGATCAAAGTGGACTTACCAAAAACATTCAGTACTTC

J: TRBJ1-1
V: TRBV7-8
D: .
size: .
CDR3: CASSPRAGRITEAFF
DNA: TGTGCCAGCAGCCCCCGGGCAGGGCGAATTACTGAAGCTTTCTTT

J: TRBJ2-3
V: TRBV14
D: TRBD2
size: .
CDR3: CASSYRAGALSVDTQYF
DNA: TGTGCCAGCAGCTACCGAGCGGGGGCTCTGTCAGTAGATACGCAGTATTTT

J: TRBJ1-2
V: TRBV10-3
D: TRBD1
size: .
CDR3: CAISEDRGYGYTF
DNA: TGTGCCATCAGTGAAGACAGGGGGTATGGCTACACCTTC

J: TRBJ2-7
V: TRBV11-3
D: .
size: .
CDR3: CASSLGLVDYEQYF
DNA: TGTGCCAGCAGTTTAGGCTTAGTAGACTACGAGCAGTACTTC

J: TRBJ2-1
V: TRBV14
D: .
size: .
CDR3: CASSQDLTRRQFF
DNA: TGTGCCAGCAGCCAAGATCTGACTCGGAGGCAGTTCTTC

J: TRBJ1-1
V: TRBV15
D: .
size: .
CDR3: CATSRDQGYTEAFF
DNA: TGTGCCACCAGCAGAGATCAGGGTTACACTGAAGCTTTCTTT

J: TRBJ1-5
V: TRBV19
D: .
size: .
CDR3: CASTPQGSSNQPQHF
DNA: TGTGCCAGTACCCCCCAGGGGTCTAGCAATCAGCCCCAGCATTTT